Described below is a single TCR beta chain sequence and its context. This sample was taken from a study of blood T cell repertoires in COVID-19. Study-wide context: Samples of COVID-19 (acute and convalescent) were obtained from the United States, Italy and Spain. T cells, B-cell-depleted T cells, or PBMCs provided the cDNA or gDNA that served as material.

Per the original methods: Reference gene primer amplification yielded estimated nucleated cell counts. Data came from immunoSEQ multiplex PCR; TCRdb stores just in-frame clones and leaves some out. V and J calls and clone size are as listed in that table; D and trimming were resolved from the DNA. The table has 100,000 or so clones, approximately 82% seen once; the top ten hold approximately 15%. The J segment lost 6 bases and the V segment lost 5 bases, leaving 9 bases of the junction unmatched. Per germline, CDR1 SEHNR and CDR2 FQNEAQ (reference sequence). The CDR3 length is 15 residues. The sequenced material came from peripheral blood. The sequence came from a woman of 80 years or more with acute or convalescent COVID-19. The J gene is TRBJ2-2, the V gene TRBV7-9; 7 positions match TRBD1. CDR3 region: CASSPTGSYPGELFF. The CDR3 DNA reads as TGTGCCAGCAGCCCGACAGGGAGTTATCCCGGGGAGCTGTTTTTT. Full variable domain (remainder filled in from reference TRBV7-9 and TRBJ2-2): DTGVSQNPRHKITKRGQNVTFRCDPISEHNRLYWYRQTLGQGPEFLTYFQNEAQLEKSRLLSDRFSAERPKGSFSTLEIQRTEQGDSAMYLCASSPTGSYPGELFFGEGSRLTVL.